This T cell receptor (beta chain) was captured by sequencing in a study of T cells expressing NK-cell markers. This CDR3 has 15 amino acids. CDR1 and CDR2 from the germline V gene are LGHNA and YSLEER. Reanalyzing the 5' RACE reads, TCRdb keeps one entry per CDR3 protein, without DNA. The repertoire table contains over 100,000 distinct CDR3 sequences. J is TRBJ2-3 and V is TRBV4-3. The sequencing sample was made of blood T cells: a sorted CD56 or NKG2C T cell subset, CD4+ or CD8+ T cells, or bulk PBMC T cells (not recorded which). This TCR was recovered from a woman aged 18 to 75 in good health. The CDR3 reads CASSQNSRSADTQYF.